The T cell receptor beta chain described here comes from a study of cytomegalovirus exposure and HLA in healthy donors. PCR involved 60 Vbeta and 13 Jbeta primers. TCRdb keeps only in-frame clones here, not all; method: immunoSEQ multiplex PCR. The sample holds 90,000 to 150,000 clones; around 77% are singletons and the top ten take approximately 9.9%. This TCR was sampled from a man in his forties in good health and CMV-seropositive. The sequenced sample was PBMCs.

The CDR3 spells CASSLVRAGPNQPQHF. The CDR3 nucleotides read TGTGCCAGCAGTTTAGTTCGGGCAGGGCCAAATCAGCCCCAGCATTTT. The chain couples TRBV27 to TRBJ1-5; the D gene is possibly TRBD1 (5 bases). Germline CDR1 and CDR2: MNHEY and SMNVEV (reference sequence). V lost 2 bases to trimming and J lost 4 bases, with 15 bases between them. The CDR3 contains 16 residues.